The present T cell receptor (beta chain) was sequenced within a study of CD8 T cells in ankylosing spondylitis. Study findings and constraints: Clones tied to disease were said to be significantly enriched in matched ankylosing spondylitis synovial fluid. A CD8+ phenotype characterized the disease-linked clones, which were relatively rare in peripheral blood. A motif of eight highly homologous TCR beta variants was seen as apparently characteristic of ankylosing spondylitis blood.

Quantitative 5'-RACE was performed with molecular barcodes, and it yielded the TCR beta libraries. TCRdb ran MiXCR on the 5' RACE reads and lists one entry per CDR3 protein. The repertoire holds 150,000 or so distinct CDR3 sequences, with 9.5% to 13% as singletons. The CDR3 is 15 amino acids. CDR1 is LGHDT and CDR2 is YNNKEL in the germline V gene (reference sequence). About this clonotype: Its specificity is not known. This may come from a read error, since a much larger clone is one base off.

This chain connects TRBV3-1 to TRBJ2-1; a weak D match, TRBD2 (6 bases). The receptor was isolated from a male donor with ankylosing spondylitis or in good health (not recorded which). The sequenced sample was blood, either unsorted or a sorted T cell fraction (not recorded which). This CDR3 is CASNQARDPWNEQFF. The CDR3 DNA follows: TGTGCCAGCAACCAAGCGCGGGATCCTTGGAATGAGCAGTTCTTC.